Sequencing of this T cell receptor (beta chain) was carried out in a study of cytotoxic CD8 clonotypes in ibrutinib-treated CLL. Study context: The patients comprised approximately ten relapsed/refractory and over 14 treatment-naive cases, 17 to 18 IGHV unmutated. The taking of response samples occurred after a median approximately twelve months of treatment, with a range of 6 to 36. Notes on the study in general: Researchers report that baseline clonality outpaced age-matched healthy donors and tracked circulating CD8+ T-cell counts.

Note on this clone: Its antigen is currently unknown.

Sequencing was designed to attain a depth spanning 1 in 200,000 to 1 in 1 million T cells. Some clones are missing from TCRdb's copy, which holds only in-frame ones; the method was immunoSEQ multiplex PCR. The data show about 160,000 clones, with 81% seen just once and roughly 2% held by the top ten. This CDR3 has 13 amino acids. J lost 12 bases, V lost 5 bases, and 10 bases had no gene match. Germline loops: CDR1 SEHNR, CDR2 FQNEAQ (reference sequence). V gene TRBV7-9 combines with J gene TRBJ2-1; 7 positions match TRBD1. The source is a human donor with chronic lymphocytic leukemia. Specimen: PBMCs, collected after 12 months of ibrutinib treatment. Here the CDR3 reads CASSPGQADGQFF. The CDR3 DNA sequence: TGTGCCAGCAGCCCCGGACAGGCCGATGGGCAGTTCTTC.